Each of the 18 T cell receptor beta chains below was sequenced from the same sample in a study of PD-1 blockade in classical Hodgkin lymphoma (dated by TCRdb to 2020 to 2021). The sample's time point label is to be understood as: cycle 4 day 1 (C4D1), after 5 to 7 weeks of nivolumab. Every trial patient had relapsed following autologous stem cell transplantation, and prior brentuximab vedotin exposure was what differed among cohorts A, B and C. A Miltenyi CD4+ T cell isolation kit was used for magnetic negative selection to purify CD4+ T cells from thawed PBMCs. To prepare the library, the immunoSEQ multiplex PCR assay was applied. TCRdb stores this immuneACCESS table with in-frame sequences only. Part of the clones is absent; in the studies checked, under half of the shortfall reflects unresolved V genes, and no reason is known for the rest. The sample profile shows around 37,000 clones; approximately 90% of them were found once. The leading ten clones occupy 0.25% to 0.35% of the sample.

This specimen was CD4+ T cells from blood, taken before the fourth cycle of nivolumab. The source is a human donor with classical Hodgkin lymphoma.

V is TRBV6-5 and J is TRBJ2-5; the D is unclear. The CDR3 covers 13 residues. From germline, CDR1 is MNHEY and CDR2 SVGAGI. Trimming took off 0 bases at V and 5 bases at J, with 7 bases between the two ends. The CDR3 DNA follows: TGTGCCAGCAGTTACTCGATAGACGAGACCCAGTACTTC. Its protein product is CASSYSIDETQYF.

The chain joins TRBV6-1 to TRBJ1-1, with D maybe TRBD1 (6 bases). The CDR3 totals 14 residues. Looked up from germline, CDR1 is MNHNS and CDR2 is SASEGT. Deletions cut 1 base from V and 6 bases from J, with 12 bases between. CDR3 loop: CASSEGQVGPEAFF. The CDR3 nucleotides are TGTGCCAGCAGTGAAGGACAGGTGGGGCCTGAAGCTTTCTTT.

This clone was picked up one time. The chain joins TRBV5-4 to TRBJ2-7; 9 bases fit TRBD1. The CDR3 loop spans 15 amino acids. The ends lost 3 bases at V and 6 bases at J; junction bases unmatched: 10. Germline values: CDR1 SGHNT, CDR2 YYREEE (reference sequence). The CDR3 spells CASSWDTGQGIEQYF. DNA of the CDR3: TGTGCCAGCAGCTGGGACACGGGACAGGGTATCGAGCAGTACTTC.

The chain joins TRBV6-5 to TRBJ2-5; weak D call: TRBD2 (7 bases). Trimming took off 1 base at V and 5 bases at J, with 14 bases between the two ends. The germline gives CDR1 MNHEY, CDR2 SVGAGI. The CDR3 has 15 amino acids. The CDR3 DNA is TGTGCCAGCAGTTACTTGCGGGGGCTGGGGGAGACCCAGTACTTC. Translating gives CASSYLRGLGETQYF.

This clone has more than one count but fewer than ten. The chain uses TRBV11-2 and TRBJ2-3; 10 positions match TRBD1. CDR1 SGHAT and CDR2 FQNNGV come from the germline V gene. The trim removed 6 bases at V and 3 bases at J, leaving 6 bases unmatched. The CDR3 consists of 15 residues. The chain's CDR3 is CASRTPGQGTDTQYF. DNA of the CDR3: TGTGCCAGCAGGACTCCGGGACAGGGGACAGATACGCAGTATTTT.

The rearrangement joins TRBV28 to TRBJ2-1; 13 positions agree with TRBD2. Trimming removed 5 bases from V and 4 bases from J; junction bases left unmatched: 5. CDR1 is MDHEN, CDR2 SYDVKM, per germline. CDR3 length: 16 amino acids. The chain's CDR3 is CASSRLAGGSYNEQFF. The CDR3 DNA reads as TGTGCCAGCAGTCGACTAGCGGGAGGCTCGTACAATGAGCAGTTCTTC.

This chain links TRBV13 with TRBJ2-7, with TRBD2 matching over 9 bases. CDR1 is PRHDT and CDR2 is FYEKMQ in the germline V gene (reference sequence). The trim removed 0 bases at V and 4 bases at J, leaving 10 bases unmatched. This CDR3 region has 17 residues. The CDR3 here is CASSLGTTSGHPYEQYF. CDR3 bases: TGTGCCAGCAGCTTAGGGACCACTAGCGGGCATCCTTACGAGCAGTACTTC.

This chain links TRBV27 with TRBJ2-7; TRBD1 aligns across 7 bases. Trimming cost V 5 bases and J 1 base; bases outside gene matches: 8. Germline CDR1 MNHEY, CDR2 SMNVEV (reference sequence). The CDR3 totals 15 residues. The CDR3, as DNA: TGTGCCAGCAGTGCACAACAGGGGTTGTCCTACGAGCAGTACTTC. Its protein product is CASSAQQGLSYEQYF.

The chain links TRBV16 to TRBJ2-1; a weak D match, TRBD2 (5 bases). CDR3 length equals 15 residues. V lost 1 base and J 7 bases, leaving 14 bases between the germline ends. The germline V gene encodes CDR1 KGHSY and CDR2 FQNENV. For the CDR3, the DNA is TGTGCCAGCAGCCAATTTGGTGGGAGTAGGAATGAGCAGTTCTTC. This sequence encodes CASSQFGGSRNEQFF.

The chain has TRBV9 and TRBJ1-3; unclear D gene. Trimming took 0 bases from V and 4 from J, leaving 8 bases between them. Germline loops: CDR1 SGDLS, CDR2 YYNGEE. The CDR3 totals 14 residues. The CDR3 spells CASSVGGTGNTIYF. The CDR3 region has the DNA TGTGCCAGCAGCGTAGGAGGCACGGGAAACACCATATATTTT.

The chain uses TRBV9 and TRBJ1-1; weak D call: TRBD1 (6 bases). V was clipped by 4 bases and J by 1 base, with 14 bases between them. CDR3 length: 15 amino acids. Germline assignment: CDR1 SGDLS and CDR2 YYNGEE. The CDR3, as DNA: TGTGCCAGCAGCCCTACCGCGGGGGCGAACACTGAAGCTTTCTTT. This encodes CASSPTAGANTEAFF.

CDR3 coding DNA: TGCGCCAGCAGCGGGGTTGTCACCGGGGAGCTGTTTTTT. Translation: CASSGVVTGELFF. The chain is built from TRBV5-1 and TRBJ2-2; D is uncertain. Germline V gene data show CDR1 as SGHRS and CDR2 as YFSETQ. The V end was cut by 4 bases, the J end by 4 bases, with 8 bases between. The CDR3 consists of 13 residues.

CDR3 DNA sequence: TGTGCCAGCAGTTTCTCTAGCGGGACCTACGAGCAGTACTTC. Protein product: CASSFSSGTYEQYF. The V and J genes are TRBV27 and TRBJ2-7; TRBD2 matches at 9 bases. After removal of 3 bases from V and 2 bases from J, the junction contained 2 bases not matched to a gene. CDR3 length: 14 residues. Germline-derived CDR1 and CDR2 are MNHEY and SMNVEV (reference sequence).

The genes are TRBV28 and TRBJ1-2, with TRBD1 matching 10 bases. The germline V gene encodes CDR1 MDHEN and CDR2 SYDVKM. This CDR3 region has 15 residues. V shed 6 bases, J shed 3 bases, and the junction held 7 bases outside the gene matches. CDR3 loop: CASRETGGGYYGYTF. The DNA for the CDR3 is TGTGCCAGCAGGGAGACAGGGGGCGGGTACTATGGCTACACCTTC.

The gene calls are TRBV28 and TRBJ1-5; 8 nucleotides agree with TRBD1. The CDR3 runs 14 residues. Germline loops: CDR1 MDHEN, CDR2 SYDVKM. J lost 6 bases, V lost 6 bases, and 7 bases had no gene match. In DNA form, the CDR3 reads TGTGCCAGCAGCCCCTACAGGGGGGCTCAGCCCCAGCATTTT. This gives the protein CASSPYRGAQPQHF.

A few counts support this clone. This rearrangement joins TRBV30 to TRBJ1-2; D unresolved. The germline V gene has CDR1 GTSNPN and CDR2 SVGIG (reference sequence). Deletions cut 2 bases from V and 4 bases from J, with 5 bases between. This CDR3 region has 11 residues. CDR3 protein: CAWSKVYGYTF. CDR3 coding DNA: TGTGCCTGGAGTAAGGTCTATGGCTACACCTTC.

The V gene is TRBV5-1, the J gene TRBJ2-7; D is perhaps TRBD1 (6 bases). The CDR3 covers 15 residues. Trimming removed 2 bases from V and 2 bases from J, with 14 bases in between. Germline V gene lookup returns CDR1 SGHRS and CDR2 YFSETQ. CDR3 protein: CASSFRTDTTYEQYF. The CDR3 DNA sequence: TGCGCCAGCAGCTTTAGGACAGATACAACCTACGAGCAGTACTTC. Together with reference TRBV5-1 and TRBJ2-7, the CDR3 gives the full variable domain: KAGVTQTPRYLIKTRGQQVTLSCSPISGHRSVSWYQQTPGQGLQFLFEYFSETQRNKGNFPGRFSGRQFSNSRSEMNVSTLELGDSALYLCASSFRTDTTYEQYFGPGTRLTVT.

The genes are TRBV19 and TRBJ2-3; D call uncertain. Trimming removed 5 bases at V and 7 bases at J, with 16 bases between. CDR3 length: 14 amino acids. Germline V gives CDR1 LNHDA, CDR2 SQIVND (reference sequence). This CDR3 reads CASSFQFESHTQYF. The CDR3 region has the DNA TGTGCCAGTAGTTTCCAGTTCGAGTCACATACGCAGTATTTT.